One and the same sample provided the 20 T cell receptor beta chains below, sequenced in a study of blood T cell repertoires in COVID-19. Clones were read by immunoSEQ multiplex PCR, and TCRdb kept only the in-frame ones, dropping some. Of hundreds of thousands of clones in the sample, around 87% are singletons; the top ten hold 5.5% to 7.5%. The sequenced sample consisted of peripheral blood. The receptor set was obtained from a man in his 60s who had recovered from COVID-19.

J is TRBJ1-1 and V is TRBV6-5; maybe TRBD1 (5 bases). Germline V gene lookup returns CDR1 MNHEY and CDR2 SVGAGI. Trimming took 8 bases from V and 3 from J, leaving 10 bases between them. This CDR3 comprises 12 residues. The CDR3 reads CASRTRDTEAFF. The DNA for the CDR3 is TGTGCCAGCCGGACCAGGGACACTGAAGCTTTCTTT.

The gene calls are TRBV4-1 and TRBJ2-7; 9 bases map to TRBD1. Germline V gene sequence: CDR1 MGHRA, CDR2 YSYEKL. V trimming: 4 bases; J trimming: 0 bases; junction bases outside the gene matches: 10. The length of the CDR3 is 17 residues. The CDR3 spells CASSLTFPGQGSYEQYF. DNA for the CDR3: TGCGCCAGCAGCCTGACGTTCCCGGGACAGGGCTCCTACGAGCAGTACTTC.

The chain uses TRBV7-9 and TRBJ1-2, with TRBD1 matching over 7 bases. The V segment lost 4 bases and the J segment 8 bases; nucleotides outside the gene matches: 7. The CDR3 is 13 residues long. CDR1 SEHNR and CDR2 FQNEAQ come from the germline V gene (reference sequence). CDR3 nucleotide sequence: TGTGCCAGCAGCTCGCAGGGGGGCGGGGGCTACACCTTC. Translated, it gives CASSSQGGGGYTF.

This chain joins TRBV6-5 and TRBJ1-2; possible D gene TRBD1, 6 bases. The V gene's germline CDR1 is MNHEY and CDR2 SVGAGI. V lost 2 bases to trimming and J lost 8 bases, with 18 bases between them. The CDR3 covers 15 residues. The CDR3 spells CASSYTAARGEGYTF. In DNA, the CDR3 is TGTGCCAGCAGTTACACCGCGGCCAGGGGTGAAGGCTACACCTTC.

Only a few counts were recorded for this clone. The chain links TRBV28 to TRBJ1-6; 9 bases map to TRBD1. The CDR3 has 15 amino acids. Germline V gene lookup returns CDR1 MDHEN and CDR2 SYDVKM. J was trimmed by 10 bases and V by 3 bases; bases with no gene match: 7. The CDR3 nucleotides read TGTGCCAGCAGTTTCGACCGGGACAGGGTGTCACCCCTCCACTTT. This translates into CASSFDRDRVSPLHF.

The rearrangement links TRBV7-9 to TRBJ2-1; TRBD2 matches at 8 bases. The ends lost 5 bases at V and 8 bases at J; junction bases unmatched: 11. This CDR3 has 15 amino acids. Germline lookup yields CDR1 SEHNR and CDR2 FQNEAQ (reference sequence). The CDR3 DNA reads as TGTGCCAGCAGCCTCCGGGGGACTAGTGGCGATGAGCAGTTCTTC. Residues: CASSLRGTSGDEQFF. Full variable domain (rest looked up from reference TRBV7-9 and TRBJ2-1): DTGVSQNPRHKITKRGQNVTFRCDPISEHNRLYWYRQTLGQGPEFLTYFQNEAQLEKSRLLSDRFSAERPKGSFSTLEIQRTEQGDSAMYLCASSLRGTSGDEQFFGPGTRLTVL.

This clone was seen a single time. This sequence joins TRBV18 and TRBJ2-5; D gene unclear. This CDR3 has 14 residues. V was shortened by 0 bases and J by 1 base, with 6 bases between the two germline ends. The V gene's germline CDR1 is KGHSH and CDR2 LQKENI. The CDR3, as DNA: TGTGCCAGCTCACCACCGGGCAGCCAAGAGACCCAGTACTTC. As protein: CASSPPGSQETQYF.

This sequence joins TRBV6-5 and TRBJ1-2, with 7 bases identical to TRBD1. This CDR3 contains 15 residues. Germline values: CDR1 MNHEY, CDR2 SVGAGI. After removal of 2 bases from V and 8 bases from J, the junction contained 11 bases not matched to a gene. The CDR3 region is CASSYTEQGSRGYTF. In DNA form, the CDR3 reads TGTGCCAGCAGTTACACCGAACAGGGGAGTAGGGGCTACACCTTC.

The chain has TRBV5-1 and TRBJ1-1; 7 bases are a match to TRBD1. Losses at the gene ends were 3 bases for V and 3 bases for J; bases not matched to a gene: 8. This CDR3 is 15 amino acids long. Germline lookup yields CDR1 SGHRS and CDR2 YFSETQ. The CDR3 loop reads CASSSGSRGDTEAFF. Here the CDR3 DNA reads TGCGCCAGCAGCTCCGGGTCCAGGGGGGACACTGAAGCTTTCTTT.

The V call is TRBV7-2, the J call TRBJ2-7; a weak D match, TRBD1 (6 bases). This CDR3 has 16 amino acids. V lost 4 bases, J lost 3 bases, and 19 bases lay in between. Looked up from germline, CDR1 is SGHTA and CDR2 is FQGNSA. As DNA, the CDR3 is TGTGCCAGCAGCTCCAAAACAGGGTCATCCCGCTACGAGCAGTACTTC. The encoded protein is CASSSKTGSSRYEQYF.

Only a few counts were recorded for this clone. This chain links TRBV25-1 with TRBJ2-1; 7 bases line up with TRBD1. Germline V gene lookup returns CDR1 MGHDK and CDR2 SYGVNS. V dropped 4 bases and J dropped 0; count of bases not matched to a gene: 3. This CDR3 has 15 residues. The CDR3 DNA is TGTGCCAGCAGTGCGCGACAGGGCTCCTACAATGAGCAGTTCTTC. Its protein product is CASSARQGSYNEQFF. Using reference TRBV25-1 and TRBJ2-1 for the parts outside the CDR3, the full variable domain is EADIYQTPRYLVIGTGKKITLECSQTMGHDKMYWYQQDPGMELHLIHYSYGVNSTEKGDLSSESTVSRIRTEHFPLTLESARPSHTSQYLCASSARQGSYNEQFFGPGTRLTVL.

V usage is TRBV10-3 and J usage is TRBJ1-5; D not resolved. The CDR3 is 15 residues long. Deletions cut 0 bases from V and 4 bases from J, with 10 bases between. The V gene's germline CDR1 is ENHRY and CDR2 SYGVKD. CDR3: CAISESLVQNQPQHF. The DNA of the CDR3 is TGTGCCATCAGTGAGTCCCTGGTACAGAATCAGCCCCAGCATTTT.

CDR3: CASSFITGAGEQYF. CDR3 sequence (DNA): TGCGCCAGCAGCTTCATTACAGGGGCTGGCGAGCAGTACTTC. The chain is built from TRBV5-1 and TRBJ2-7; 7 bases agree with TRBD1. Germline loops: CDR1 SGHRS, CDR2 YFSETQ. J lost 6 bases, V lost 2 bases, and 8 bases had no gene match. The length of the CDR3 is 14 residues.

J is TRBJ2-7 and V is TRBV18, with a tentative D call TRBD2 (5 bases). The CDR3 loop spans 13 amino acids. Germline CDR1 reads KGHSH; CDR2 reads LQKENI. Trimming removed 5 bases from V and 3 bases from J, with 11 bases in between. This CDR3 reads CASSRERSYEQYF. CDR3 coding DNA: TGTGCCAGCTCAAGGGAGCGGAGCTACGAGCAGTACTTC.

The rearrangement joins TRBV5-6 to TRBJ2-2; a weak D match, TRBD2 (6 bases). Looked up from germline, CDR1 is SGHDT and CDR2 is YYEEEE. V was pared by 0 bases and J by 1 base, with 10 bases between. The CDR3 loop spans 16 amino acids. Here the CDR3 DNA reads TGTGCCAGCAGCTTGGAACGGGGGTGGAACACCGGGGAGCTGTTTTTT. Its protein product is CASSLERGWNTGELFF. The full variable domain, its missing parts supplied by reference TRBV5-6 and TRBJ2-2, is DAGVTQSPTHLIKTRGQQVTLRCSPKSGHDTVSWYQQALGQGPQFIFQYYEEEERQRGNFPDRFSGHQFPNYSSELNVNALLLGDSALYLCASSLERGWNTGELFFGEGSRLTVL.

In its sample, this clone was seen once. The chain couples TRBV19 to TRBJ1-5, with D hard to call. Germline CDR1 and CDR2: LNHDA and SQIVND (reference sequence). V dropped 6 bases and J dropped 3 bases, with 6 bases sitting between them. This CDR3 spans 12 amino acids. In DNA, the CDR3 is TGTGCCAGTAGCTTAATCAATCAGCCCCAGCATTTT. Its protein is CASSLINQPQHF.

CDR3: CASSVVGRVSTDTQYF. The CDR3 DNA reads TGTGCCAGCAGCGTAGTAGGCAGGGTTTCCACAGATACGCAGTATTTT. The gene calls are TRBV9 and TRBJ2-3; perhaps TRBD1 as D (5 bases). CDR1 SGDLS and CDR2 YYNGEE come from the germline V gene. Trimming left V 0 bases short and J 2 bases short, with 13 bases between. This CDR3 contains 16 residues.

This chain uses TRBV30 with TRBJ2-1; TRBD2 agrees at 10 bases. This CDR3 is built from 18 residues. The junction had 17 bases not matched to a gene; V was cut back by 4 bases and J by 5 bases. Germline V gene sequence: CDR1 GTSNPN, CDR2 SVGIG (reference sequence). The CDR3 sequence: CAWNRRLGSGRGHNEQFF. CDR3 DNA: TGTGCCTGGAACAGGAGGTTGGGAAGCGGGAGGGGCCACAATGAGCAGTTCTTC.

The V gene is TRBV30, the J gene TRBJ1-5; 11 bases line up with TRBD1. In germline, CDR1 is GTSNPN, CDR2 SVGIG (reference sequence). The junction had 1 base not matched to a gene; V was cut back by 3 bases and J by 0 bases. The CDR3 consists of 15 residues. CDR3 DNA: TGTGCCTGGAGGGACAGGGGGCTTAGCAATCAGCCCCAGCATTTT. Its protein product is CAWRDRGLSNQPQHF.

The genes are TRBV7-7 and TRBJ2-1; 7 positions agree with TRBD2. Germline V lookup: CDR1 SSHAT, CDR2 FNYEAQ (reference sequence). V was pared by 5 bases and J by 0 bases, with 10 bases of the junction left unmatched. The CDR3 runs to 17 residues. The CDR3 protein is CASSVETSRSSYNEQFF. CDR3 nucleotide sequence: TGTGCCAGCAGCGTGGAGACTAGCCGAAGCTCCTACAATGAGCAGTTCTTC.